This TCR beta chain is from a study of ipilimumab plus nivolumab after autologous stem cell transplantation. Study-level background: Myeloma patients were high-risk transplant-naive or relapsed within 3 years of first autologous transplant. Regarding the study as a whole: Authors suggest TCR repertoire, Treg phenotype and gut microbiota support further study.

The repertoire was sequenced with immunoSEQ multiplex PCR; TCRdb's copy has only in-frame clones and lacks some. In the table there are more than 3,000 clones, around 90% of which are singletons. Patients got ipilimumab 1 mg/kg beginning 14 to 28 days post-transplant. Dosing: nivolumab 3 mg/kg IV, weeks 1, 4, 7, 10, then every two weeks to week 26. Comment on this clone: Antigen: not known.

The sample in question was PBMCs, obtained in a trial of ipilimumab plus nivolumab as post-transplant consolidation. The sequence was collected from a male donor with multiple myeloma.

CDR3 region: CASSLIGTRNIQYF. The CDR3 DNA follows: TGTGCCAGCAGCTTAATCGGGACTAGAAACATTCAGTACTTC. The rearrangement uses TRBV7-9 and TRBJ2-4; TRBD2 agrees at 8 bases. The CDR3 is 14 amino acids. Germline values: CDR1 SEHNR, CDR2 FQNEAQ (reference sequence). The ends lost 2 bases at V and 6 bases at J; junction bases unmatched: 3.